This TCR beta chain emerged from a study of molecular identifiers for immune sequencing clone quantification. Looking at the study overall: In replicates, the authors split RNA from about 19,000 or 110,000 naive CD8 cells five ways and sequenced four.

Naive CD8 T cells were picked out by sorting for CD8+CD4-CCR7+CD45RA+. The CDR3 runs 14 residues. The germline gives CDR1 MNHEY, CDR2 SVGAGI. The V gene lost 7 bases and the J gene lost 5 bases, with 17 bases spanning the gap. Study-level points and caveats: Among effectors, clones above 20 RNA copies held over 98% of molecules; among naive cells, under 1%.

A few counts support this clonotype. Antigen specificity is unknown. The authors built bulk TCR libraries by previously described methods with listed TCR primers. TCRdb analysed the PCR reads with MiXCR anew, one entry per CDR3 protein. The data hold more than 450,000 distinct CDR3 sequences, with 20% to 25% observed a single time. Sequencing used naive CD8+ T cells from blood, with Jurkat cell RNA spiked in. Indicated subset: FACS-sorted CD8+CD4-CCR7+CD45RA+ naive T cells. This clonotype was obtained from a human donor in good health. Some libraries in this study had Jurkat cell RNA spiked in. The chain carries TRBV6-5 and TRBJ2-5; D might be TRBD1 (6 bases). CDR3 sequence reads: CASKIGGTWETQYF. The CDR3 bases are TGTGCCAGCAAGATAGGGGGAACGTGGGAGACCCAGTACTTC.